A selection of T cell receptor beta chains follows, all from one sample in a study of shared clonotypes between healthy human individuals. TCRdb's copy holds only in-frame clones and misses some; the assay was immunoSEQ multiplex PCR. The sample lists about 1.5 million clones; 98% were seen once. Sequenced: naive CD4+ T cells sorted from blood. The source of these receptors is a man younger than 40 in good health. Each CDR3 is given with its conserved first and last residue. The D gene is left open where the match is weak. Expanded clones are given a class, and other clones once, few, many or no size at all.

clone_size	v_call	j_call	d_call	cdr3_aa	cdr3_nt
NA	TRBV5-1	TRBJ2-7	NA	CASSLSGWVYEQYF	TGCGCCAGCAGCTTGTCAGGGTGGGTGTACGAGCAGTACTTC
NA	TRBV28	TRBJ2-3	TRBD2	CASSLPFGAGGGADTQYF	TGTGCCAGCAGTCTCCCCTTCGGAGCGGGAGGGGGAGCAGATACGCAGTATTTT
once	TRBV5-4	TRBJ2-7	TRBD1	CASSYRDRGLYEQYF	TGTGCCAGCAGTTACCGGGACAGGGGGCTTTACGAGCAGTACTTC
NA	TRBV5-4	TRBJ2-1	NA	CASSPGGGREPERDEQFF	TGTGCCAGCAGCCCAGGGGGAGGGCGGGAGCCAGAAAGGGATGAGCAGTTCTTC
NA	TRBV30	TRBJ2-5	NA	CAWSDDRGVQETQYF	TGTGCCTGGAGTGATGACAGAGGGGTCCAAGAGACCCAGTACTTC
NA	TRBV5-1	TRBJ1-5	NA	CASSKSSGQPQHF	TGCGCCAGCAGCAAATCGAGTGGCCAGCCCCAGCATTTT
once	TRBV19	TRBJ2-2	NA	CASKQSGTGELFF	TGTGCCAGTAAACAGTCGGGCACCGGGGAGCTGTTTTTT
NA	TRBV7-9	TRBJ1-5	NA	CASRAGPRSMTPQHF	TGTGCCAGCAGAGCAGGACCGCGTAGTATGACGCCCCAGCATTTT
few	TRBV4-2	TRBJ2-7	NA	CASSPRPRGEQYF	TGTGCCAGCAGCCCCCGACCTAGAGGCGAGCAGTACTTC
NA	TRBV4-1	TRBJ2-2	NA	CASSPSPLSKANTGELFF	TGCGCCAGCAGCCCTTCTCCACTAAGCAAAGCAAACACCGGGGAGCTGTTTTTT
NA	TRBV6-4	TRBJ2-7	NA	CASRTGSANEQYF	TGTGCCAGCAGGACTGGGAGTGCGAACGAGCAGTACTTC
NA	TRBV5-1	TRBJ2-1	TRBD2	CASSWGIAGALYNEQFF	TGCGCCAGCAGCTGGGGGATAGCGGGAGCCCTATACAATGAGCAGTTCTTC
NA	TRBV5-1	TRBJ2-7	TRBD2	CASSLEGLAGVGEQYF	TGCGCCAGCAGCTTGGAAGGACTAGCGGGAGTTGGCGAGCAGTACTTC
NA	TRBV7-9	TRBJ2-3	NA	CASSSVEYF	TGTGCCAGCAGCTCCGTCGAGTATTTT
NA	TRBV6-5	TRBJ2-4	TRBD1	CASATLGQGRYIQYF	TGTGCCAGCGCCACCCTGGGACAGGGAAGGTACATTCAGTACTTC
NA	TRBV15	TRBJ2-1	NA	CATSRPSTTSIRSYNEQFF	TGTGCCACCAGCAGACCCTCAACAACTAGCATCCGCTCCTACAATGAGCAGTTCTTC
NA	TRBV9	TRBJ1-2	NA	CASSPDGRVLYGYTF	TGTGCCAGCAGCCCAGACGGCAGAGTACTATATGGCTACACCTTC
once	TRBV25-1	TRBJ2-7	NA	CASSGGTAAGGQYF	TGTGCCAGCAGTGGCGGGACAGCCGCGGGGGGGCAGTACTTC
NA	TRBV9	TRBJ2-7	TRBD1	CASSAQDRGNYEQYF	TGTGCCAGCAGCGCCCAGGACAGGGGTAACTACGAGCAGTACTTC
NA	TRBV6-6	TRBJ1-4	TRBD1	CASRTGGEKLFF	TGTGCCAGCCGAACAGGGGGCGAAAAACTGTTTTTT
NA	TRBV6-6	TRBJ2-1	TRBD2	CASRRLAGGNNEQFF	TGTGCCAGCAGGCGGCTAGCGGGAGGGAACAATGAGCAGTTCTTC
NA	TRBV27	TRBJ2-1	TRBD2	CASSSPSGKEKFF	TGTGCCAGCAGTTCCCCTAGCGGGAAGGAGAAGTTCTTC
NA	TRBV5-1	TRBJ2-7	NA	CASSLAGSSYEQYF	TGCGCCAGCAGCTTGGCGGGGTCCTCCTACGAGCAGTACTTC
NA	TRBV11-2	TRBJ2-3	TRBD2	CASSYIAGFADTQYF	TGTGCCAGCAGCTACATAGCGGGATTTGCGGATACGCAGTATTTT
NA	TRBV9	TRBJ2-1	NA	CASSVDPPAGNEQFF	TGTGCCAGCAGCGTAGACCCCCCTGCCGGCAATGAGCAGTTCTTC
NA	TRBV19	TRBJ2-3	NA	CATADSSTDTQYF	TGTGCCACCGCGGACAGTAGCACAGATACGCAGTATTTT
NA	TRBV10-3	TRBJ1-1	NA	CAIKGDVNTEAFF	TGTGCCATCAAGGGGGACGTGAACACTGAAGCTTTCTTT
NA	TRBV5-4	TRBJ2-2	NA	CASSLAGRGTGELFF	TGTGCCAGCAGCTTGGCCGGCCGAGGCACCGGGGAGCTGTTTTTT
NA	TRBV28	TRBJ2-1	TRBD2	CASSPPGLAGVGGFF	TGTGCCAGCAGTCCTCCGGGACTAGCGGGAGTTGGGGGGTTCTTC
NA	TRBV27	TRBJ1-2	TRBD1	CASRDRVAGYTF	TGTGCCAGCAGAGACAGGGTTGCTGGCTACACCTTC
once	TRBV5-4	TRBJ1-1	NA	CASSPRPRDTEAFF	TGTGCCAGCAGCCCCCGGCCCCGGGACACTGAAGCTTTCTTT
NA	TRBV5-4	TRBJ1-5	NA	CASSSEGNQPQHF	TGTGCCAGCAGCTCCGAGGGTAATCAGCCCCAGCATTTT
NA	TRBV5-1	TRBJ2-2	NA	CASSAGHMNTGELFF	TGCGCCAGCAGCGCCGGACACATGAACACCGGGGAGCTGTTTTTT
NA	TRBV7-2	TRBJ2-1	NA	CASSPLRGPNYNEQFF	TGTGCCAGCAGCCCCCTGAGAGGGCCTAACTACAATGAGCAGTTCTTC
NA	TRBV5-4	TRBJ2-7	NA	CASSSEPSLEQYF	TGTGCCAGCAGCTCCGAACCGAGCCTCGAGCAGTACTTC
NA	TRBV4-3	TRBJ2-7	TRBD2	CASSVQTSGGSYEQYF	TGCGCCAGCAGCGTTCAGACTAGCGGGGGTTCCTACGAGCAGTACTTC
NA	TRBV19	TRBJ1-2	TRBD1	CASSSTGVAYGYTF	TGTGCCAGTAGTAGTACAGGGGTTGCCTATGGCTACACCTTC
NA	TRBV5-4	TRBJ2-7	NA	CASSRSAGTEAYEQYF	TGTGCCAGCAGCCGTTCGGCGGGGACGGAAGCCTACGAGCAGTACTTC
NA	TRBV5-4	TRBJ1-2	NA	CASSGPGRHLPNYGYTF	TGTGCCAGCAGCGGGCCGGGACGTCACCTTCCTAACTATGGCTACACCTTC
NA	TRBV7-9	TRBJ2-3	NA	CASSSQFDRGDTQYF	TGTGCCAGCAGCTCACAATTTGATAGGGGGGATACGCAGTATTTT
NA	TRBV7-2	TRBJ1-3	NA	CASSPPGNTIYF	TGTGCCAGCAGCCCACCGGGAAACACCATATATTTT
NA	TRBV18	TRBJ2-7	TRBD1	CASSPRRQGGNEQYF	TGTGCCAGCTCACCAAGGCGACAGGGGGGGAACGAGCAGTACTTC
NA	TRBV29-1	TRBJ2-4	NA	CSVTRGDLAKSIQYF	TGCAGCGTTACCAGGGGGGACTTAGCCAAAAGCATTCAGTACTTC
NA	TRBV7-8	TRBJ2-1	NA	CASSPTRDNEQFF	TGTGCCAGCAGCCCAACCAGGGACAATGAGCAGTTCTTC
NA	TRBV5-4	TRBJ2-6	NA	CASSFGTASSGANVLTF	TGTGCCAGCAGCTTTGGGACTGCGAGCTCTGGGGCCAACGTCCTGACTTTC
few	TRBV6-1	TRBJ1-2	NA	CASKGPALGYTF	TGTGCCAGCAAAGGACCTGCCCTTGGCTACACCTTC
NA	TRBV19	TRBJ2-1	NA	CASSKDRGLAGYNEQFF	TGTGCCAGTAGTAAGGACAGGGGCCTAGCGGGATACAATGAGCAGTTCTTC
NA	TRBV7-2	TRBJ1-5	NA	CASSLASSQGGQPQHF	TGTGCCAGCAGCTTAGCGTCGTCCCAGGGTGGTCAGCCCCAGCATTTT
NA	TRBV19	TRBJ2-7	TRBD2	CASRLWRSGSGYEQYF	TGTGCCAGCCGCCTGTGGCGGAGCGGGAGTGGCTACGAGCAGTACTTC
NA	TRBV5-1	TRBJ2-7	TRBD2	CASKQREGRDEQYF	TGCGCCAGCAAACAGCGGGAGGGCAGGGACGAGCAGTACTTC
NA	TRBV5-1	TRBJ2-5	NA	CASSRSRGPPQETQYF	TGCGCCAGCAGCCGAAGCAGGGGTCCTCCTCAAGAGACCCAGTACTTC